This is a list of T cell receptor beta chains from one sample in a study of T-cell memory formation after mild COVID-19. Each CDR3 protein gets one entry after TCRdb re-called the 5' RACE reads with MiXCR. The table has around 4,400 distinct CDR3 sequences, roughly 25% seen once. Sequencing used PBMCs or a T cell subset sorted from them (not recorded which). The origin of the receptors is an adult who had mild COVID-19 (a few samples of this study predate the infection). Cell type and time point are not known. Each CDR3 is given with its conserved first and last residue. A D gene is named only where the DNA matches it firmly. Some rows mark clone size as missing; the rest say once, few, many or name a class of expanded clone.

medium-sized | TRBJ2-1 | TRBV6-5 | TRBD1 | TGTGCCAGCAGCCCCCGGGCAGGGGGCTACGGGGGCTTCCTGAATGAGCAGTTCTTC | CASSPRAGGYGGFLNEQFF
medium-sized | TRBJ1-5 | TRBV6-1 | NA | TGTGCCAGCAGTGAAGTGAACAGGGACAATCAGCCCCAGCATTTT | CASSEVNRDNQPQHF
NA | TRBJ2-1 | TRBV7-6 | TRBD2 | TGTGCCAGCAGCCCCCGGACTAGCGGCTCCTACAATGAGCAGTTCTTC | CASSPRTSGSYNEQFF
medium-sized | TRBJ1-1 | TRBV15 | NA | TGTGCCACCAGCAGAGACGGAATGAACACTGAAGCTTTCTTT | CATSRDGMNTEAFF
medium-sized | TRBJ1-3 | TRBV5-1 | NA | TGCGCCAGCAGCTTGGCGGCAGGAACATACGGAAACACCATATATTTT | CASSLAAGTYGNTIYF
NA | TRBJ2-7 | TRBV6-2/TRBV6-3 | NA | TGTGCCAGCACCCATACTACCGGACATCTCGGCTACGAGCAGTACTTC | CASTHTTGHLGYEQYF
NA | TRBJ2-5 | TRBV7-2 | NA | TGTGCCAGCAGCTACGGACAGTTCGGGACCCAGTACTTC | CASSYGQFGTQYF
medium-sized | TRBJ1-2 | TRBV11-2 | TRBD1 | TGTGCCAGCAGCCCGGTACAGGGGACCGACTATGGCTACACCTTC | CASSPVQGTDYGYTF
medium-sized | TRBJ2-2 | TRBV29-1 | NA | TGCAGCGTTGTTGGAGGGGACACCGGGGAGCTGTTTTTT | CSVVGGDTGELFF
NA | TRBJ2-1 | TRBV6-5 | TRBD1 | TGTGCCAGCAGTTACCGGACAGGGGCGAATGAGCAGTTCTTC | CASSYRTGANEQFF
many | TRBJ2-2 | TRBV5-1 | TRBD1 | TGCGCCAGCAGCCCGGGGACAGCGAACACCGGGGAGCTGTTTTTT | CASSPGTANTGELFF
medium-sized | TRBJ2-4 | TRBV27 | NA | TGTGCCAGCAGTTTATCCCCTTTTGGAAACATTCAGTACTTC | CASSLSPFGNIQYF
many | TRBJ1-6 | TRBV5-4 | NA | TGTGCCAGCAGCTTGGTCGGGAACTATAATTCACCCCTCCACTTT | CASSLVGNYNSPLHF
NA | TRBJ1-1 | TRBV7-2 | NA | TGTGCCAGCAGCTTAGGTCTGGCGAACACTGAAGCTTTCTTT | CASSLGLANTEAFF
medium-sized | TRBJ1-5 | TRBV4-2 | NA | TGTGCCAGCAGCCAAGAGGGAATTGACAATCAGCCCCAGCATTTT | CASSQEGIDNQPQHF
medium-sized | TRBJ2-1 | TRBV5-4 | NA | TGTGCCAGCAGCTTGGATGGGACTTCGTACAATGAGCAGTTCTTC | CASSLDGTSYNEQFF
medium-sized | TRBJ2-5 | TRBV5-1 | NA | TGCGCCAGCAGCTTGTGGTCCCAAGAGACCCAGTACTTC | CASSLWSQETQYF
medium-sized | TRBJ2-5 | TRBV6-8 | NA | TGTGCCAGCAGCCCTATCGTCACCAACACGGGCCAAGAGACCCAGTACTTC | CASSPIVTNTGQETQYF
medium-sized | TRBJ1-2 | TRBV18 | NA | TGTGCCAGCTCACCGGAGGGCTACTATGGCTACACCTTC | CASSPEGYYGYTF
NA | TRBJ2-1 | TRBV10-3 | NA | TGTGCCATCACCGAAGGGCCGCACTCCCGGGAGCAGTTCTTC | CAITEGPHSREQFF
medium-sized | TRBJ2-1 | TRBV6-4 | NA | TGTGCCAGCAGTGACTCGAAGGGGGGTCATGAGCAGTTCTTC | CASSDSKGGHEQFF
medium-sized | TRBJ1-2 | TRBV20-1 | NA | TGCAGTGCTAGAGCAGGGATTAACTATGGCTACACCTTC | CSARAGINYGYTF
many | TRBJ2-5 | TRBV5-4 | TRBD2 | TGTGCCAGCAGCGGGGGGACTAGCAATCAAGAGACCCAGTACTTC | CASSGGTSNQETQYF
medium-sized | TRBJ2-1 | TRBV7-2 | TRBD2 | TGTGCCAGCAGCTTGGGAGCGGGGACCTACAATGAGCAGTTCTTC | CASSLGAGTYNEQFF
medium-sized | TRBJ1-5 | TRBV15 | NA | TGTGCCACCAGCAGAGATCAGTTAGGGAGCCCCAATCAGCCCCAGCATTTT | CATSRDQLGSPNQPQHF
medium-sized | TRBJ1-1 | TRBV6-8 | NA | TGTGCCAGCAGTTGGGCAAACACTGAAGCTTTCTTT | CASSWANTEAFF
medium-sized | TRBJ2-5 | TRBV7-4 | NA | TGTGCCAGCAACTACCGACCCGGACAAGAGACCCAGTACTTC | CASNYRPGQETQYF